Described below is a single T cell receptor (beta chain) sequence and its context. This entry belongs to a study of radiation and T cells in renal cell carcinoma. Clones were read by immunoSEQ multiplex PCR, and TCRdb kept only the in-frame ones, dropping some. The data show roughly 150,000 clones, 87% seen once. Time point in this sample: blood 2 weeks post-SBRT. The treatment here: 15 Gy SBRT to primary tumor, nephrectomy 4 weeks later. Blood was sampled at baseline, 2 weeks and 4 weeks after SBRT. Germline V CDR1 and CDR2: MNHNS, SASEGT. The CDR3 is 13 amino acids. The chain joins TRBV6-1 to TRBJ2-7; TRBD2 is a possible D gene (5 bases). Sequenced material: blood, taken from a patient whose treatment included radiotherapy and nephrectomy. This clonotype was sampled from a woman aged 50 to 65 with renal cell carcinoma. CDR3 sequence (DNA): TGTGCTGCCAGGCGGGCCGGTACCTACGAGCAGTACTTC. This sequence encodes CAARRAGTYEQYF.